The T cell receptor (beta chain) described here comes from a study of patients and donors after allogeneic stem cell transplantation. The germline V gene encodes CDR1 SGHDN and CDR2 FVKESK. The CDR3 is made up of 17 amino acids. Trimming took 1 base from V and 3 from J, leaving 15 bases between them. Using its own MiXCR run on the RT-PCR reads, TCRdb lists one record per CDR3 protein. The table includes fewer than 250,000 distinct CDR3 sequences, 12% to 15% detected once. The origin of this receptor is a human donor who was either an allogeneic HSCT recipient or a stem cell or donor lymphocyte infusion donor (not recorded which). It is not recorded whose cells these are; they may come from a transplant donor. The sequenced sample consisted of blood, either unsorted or a sorted T cell fraction (not recorded which). V and J are TRBV14 and TRBJ1-4, with D possibly being TRBD1 (5 bases). The DNA of the CDR3 is TGTGCCAGCAGCCAAGCCTCCGCGGGGCTGCCTAATGAAAAACTGTTTTTT. Translation gives CASSQASAGLPNEKLFF.